One and the same sample provided the 21 T cell receptor beta chains below, sequenced in a study of blood T cell repertoires in COVID-19. Measured with immunoSEQ multiplex PCR; TCRdb has only the in-frame clones, and not every one. Altogether fewer than 250,000 clones are present, 83% being singletons, with the ten largest covering around 6%. Material: peripheral blood. The receptors come from a human donor in a cohort sampled during active COVID-19.

The chain is built from TRBV10-2 and TRBJ2-7, with 8 bases that match TRBD2. Germline V gene sequence: CDR1 WSHSY, CDR2 SAAADI. Trimming at V came to 3 bases and at J to 3 bases, leaving 7 bases not matched to a gene. This CDR3 contains 15 residues. The CDR3 coding sequence is TGCGCCAGCAGTGATAGGGGGACTAGTCTCTACGAGCAGTACTTC. This translates into CASSDRGTSLYEQYF.

This clone appeared a few times. The J gene is TRBJ1-6, the V gene TRBV5-1; 7 bases fit TRBD1. The length of the CDR3 is 15 residues. Germline assignment: CDR1 SGHRS and CDR2 YFSETQ. J lost 9 bases, V lost 4 bases, and 10 bases had no gene match. The DNA of the CDR3 is TGCGCCAGCAGCCCCGGACAGGCGGATTTTTCACCCCTCCACTTT. It yields the protein CASSPGQADFSPLHF.

The genes are TRBV27 and TRBJ1-2, with D unresolved. Trimming took 3 bases from V and 3 from J, leaving 8 bases between them. The CDR3 has 13 amino acids. Germline V gives CDR1 MNHEY, CDR2 SMNVEV (reference sequence). The CDR3 DNA reads TGTGCCAGCAGTTTGGGAGCTTACTATGGCTACACCTTC. It specifies CASSLGAYYGYTF.

The chain has TRBV19 and TRBJ1-6; possible D gene TRBD1, 6 bases. Germline V gene sequence: CDR1 LNHDA, CDR2 SQIVND (reference sequence). CDR3 length: 14 amino acids. The ends were cut back, 7 bases at V and 7 bases at J, with 14 bases in the middle. The CDR3, as DNA: TGTGCCAGTACTAACGGACAGATAAATTCACCCCTCCACTTT. Translation gives CASTNGQINSPLHF.

This clone was seen only once. The chain carries TRBV6-5 and TRBJ2-6, with no clear D. The CDR3 has 16 amino acids. Trimming pared 0 bases from V and 0 bases from J, leaving 6 bases between. Germline loops: CDR1 MNHEY, CDR2 SVGAGI. The CDR3 region is CASSYSSLSGANVLTF. The DNA for the CDR3 is TGTGCCAGCAGTTACTCGTCTCTCTCTGGGGCCAACGTCCTGACTTTC.

The chain couples TRBV2 to TRBJ2-7, with D perhaps matching TRBD2 (5 bases). Germline V gives CDR1 SNHLY, CDR2 FYNNEI. V lost 6 bases, J lost 2 bases, and 14 bases lay in between. The CDR3 contains 14 residues. The CDR3 nucleotides read TGTGCCAGCAGCGGGGTCTTCGTCACCTACGAGCAGTACTTC. It codes for CASSGVFVTYEQYF.

J is TRBJ2-7 and V is TRBV28; D is perhaps TRBD1 (6 bases). The V end lost 6 bases, the J end lost 3 bases, and 15 bases lay between the germline ends. The CDR3 contains 14 residues. CDR1 is MDHEN and CDR2 is SYDVKM in the germline V gene. The CDR3 region is CASRQGDTNYEQYF. DNA of the CDR3: TGTGCCAGCAGACAAGGGGACACAAACTACGAGCAGTACTTC.

The chain joins TRBV5-1 to TRBJ1-2; no definite D call. The CDR3 is made up of 13 amino acids. V was clipped by 5 bases and J by 6 bases, with 14 bases between them. The germline gives CDR1 SGHRS, CDR2 YFSETQ. The DNA for the CDR3 is TGCGCCAGCAGAGGAGGACTCCTGGATGGCTACACCTTC. This encodes CASRGGLLDGYTF. The variable domain in full, completed from reference TRBV5-1 and TRBJ1-2, reads KAGVTQTPRYLIKTRGQQVTLSCSPISGHRSVSWYQQTPGQGLQFLFEYFSETQRNKGNFPGRFSGRQFSNSRSEMNVSTLELGDSALYLCASRGGLLDGYTFGSGTRLTVV.

This sequence joins TRBV6-6 and TRBJ1-1; 7 bases are shared with TRBD1. From germline, CDR1 is MNHNY and CDR2 SVGAGI (reference sequence). The CDR3 runs 15 residues. Trimming removed 5 bases from V and 4 bases from J; junction bases left unmatched: 10. CDR3 nucleotide sequence: TGTGCCAGCAGTGCCGCAATAGGGACAGTCACTGAAGCTTTCTTT. It yields the protein CASSAAIGTVTEAFF.

This chain uses TRBV7-9 with TRBJ2-5; a possible D gene is TRBD2 (6 bases). Germline V gives CDR1 SEHNR, CDR2 FQNEAQ (reference sequence). This CDR3 is 13 amino acids long. The V gene lost 3 bases and the J gene lost 5 bases, with 10 bases spanning the gap. The CDR3 loop is CASSFGGEETQYF. For the CDR3, the DNA is TGTGCCAGCAGCTTCGGAGGGGAGGAGACCCAGTACTTC. Using reference TRBV7-9 and TRBJ2-5 for the parts outside the CDR3, the full variable domain is DTGVSQNPRHKITKRGQNVTFRCDPISEHNRLYWYRQTLGQGPEFLTYFQNEAQLEKSRLLSDRFSAERPKGSFSTLEIQRTEQGDSAMYLCASSFGGEETQYFGPGTRLLVL.

The V gene is TRBV7-9, the J gene TRBJ2-3; weak D call: TRBD2 (5 bases). Trimming left V 5 bases short and J 2 bases short, with 14 bases between. The CDR3 is 15 amino acids. CDR1 SEHNR and CDR2 FQNEAQ come from the germline V gene (reference sequence). The CDR3 reads CASSTRSGYTDTQYF. CDR3 DNA: TGTGCCAGCAGCACAAGAAGCGGATACACAGATACGCAGTATTTT.

This clone was observed a few times. In nucleotides, the CDR3 is TGTGCCAGCAGCCCACCCGCAGGGTATTCCACTGAAGCTTTCTTT. Translated, it gives CASSPPAGYSTEAFF. The chain links TRBV14 to TRBJ1-1; possible D gene TRBD1, 5 bases. Germline loops: CDR1 SGHDN, CDR2 FVKESK. The CDR3 is made up of 15 amino acids. The germline V and J ends were trimmed by 4 bases and 4 bases, with 16 bases remaining between them. Full variable domain (remainder filled in from reference TRBV14 and TRBJ1-1): EAGVTQFPSHSVIEKGQTVTLRCDPISGHDNLYWYRRVMGKEIKFLLHFVKESKQDESGMPNNRFLAERTGGTYSTLKVQPAELEDSGVYFCASSPPAGYSTEAFFGQGTRLTVV.

This chain joins TRBV7-2 and TRBJ2-2, with D maybe TRBD2 (6 bases). Germline V gene data show CDR1 as SGHTA and CDR2 as FQGNSA. The V end lost 3 bases, the J end lost 3 bases, and 14 bases lay between the germline ends. The CDR3 consists of 16 residues. Written as DNA, the CDR3 is TGTGCCAGCAGCTTTCGAGGCGGGATCCACACCGGGGAGCTGTTTTTT. The encoded protein is CASSFRGGIHTGELFF.

Only a few counts were recorded for this clone. The chain joins TRBV7-9 to TRBJ1-3, with no clear D. The CDR3 contains 13 residues. Germline CDR1 SEHNR, CDR2 FQNEAQ (reference sequence). V dropped 6 bases and J dropped 0 bases, with 6 bases sitting between them. CDR3 coding DNA: TGTGCCAGCAGGTTTTACTCTGGAAACACCATATATTTT. Translating gives CASRFYSGNTIYF.

The CDR3 coding sequence is TGTGCCAGTAGTACGGCCGGGACAGTGACCTACGAGCAGTACTTC. Translated: CASSTAGTVTYEQYF. The rearrangement joins TRBV19 to TRBJ2-7; TRBD1 matches at 7 bases. The CDR3 runs 15 residues. Trimming cost V 4 bases and J 2 bases; bases outside gene matches: 8. CDR1 LNHDA and CDR2 SQIVND come from the germline V gene (reference sequence).

This chain connects TRBV5-1 to TRBJ2-5, with 9 nucleotides matching TRBD2. The CDR3 is made up of 15 amino acids. The V gene end was trimmed by 3 bases and the J gene end by 5 bases; junction bases not matched to a gene: 8. CDR1 is SGHRS, CDR2 YFSETQ, per germline. The DNA of the CDR3 is TGCGCCAGCAGCTCCCGCGGGGGGGACGGTGAGACCCAGTACTTC. It translates to CASSSRGGDGETQYF. The whole variable domain, filled in from reference TRBV5-1 and TRBJ2-5, reads KAGVTQTPRYLIKTRGQQVTLSCSPISGHRSVSWYQQTPGQGLQFLFEYFSETQRNKGNFPGRFSGRQFSNSRSEMNVSTLELGDSALYLCASSSRGGDGETQYFGPGTRLLVL.

V and J are TRBV19 and TRBJ1-5, with TRBD1 as a possible D gene (6 bases). Between the trimmed V and J ends, which lost 3 bases and 9 bases, there was a span of 15 bases. This CDR3 is 14 amino acids long. The germline V gene has CDR1 LNHDA and CDR2 SQIVND (reference sequence). The CDR3 here is CASSIDRTYLPQHF. The CDR3 DNA sequence: TGTGCCAGTAGTATCGACAGGACCTATCTGCCCCAGCATTTT.

The V and J genes are TRBV7-3 and TRBJ1-1; 7 nucleotides line up with TRBD1. The CDR3 covers 13 residues. V dropped 5 bases and J dropped 1; count of bases not matched to a gene: 1. From germline, CDR1 is SGHTA and CDR2 FQGTGA. The CDR3 DNA reads TGTGCCAGCAGCCGGGACAGGAACACTGAAGCTTTCTTT. Residues: CASSRDRNTEAFF.

This clone was recorded only once. The rearrangement joins TRBV14 to TRBJ1-4, with D possibly being TRBD1 (6 bases). The CDR3 runs to 15 residues. The V gene lost 5 bases and the J gene lost 8 bases, with 18 bases spanning the gap. The germline V gene encodes CDR1 SGHDN and CDR2 FVKESK. The CDR3 nucleotides are TGTGCCAGCAGCGATACCTTACAGGGTGGGGAAAAACTGTTTTTT. Its protein product is CASSDTLQGGEKLFF.

V gene TRBV7-6 combines with J gene TRBJ2-5; D might be TRBD2 (6 bases). This CDR3 comprises 15 residues. Per germline, CDR1 SGHVS and CDR2 FNYEAQ. V dropped 5 bases and J dropped 1 base, with 14 bases sitting between them. CDR3 in DNA: TGTGCCAGCAGCCAGGAGAATAGCGGCCAAGAGACCCAGTACTTC. Protein: CASSQENSGQETQYF. Full variable domain (missing parts from reference TRBV7-6 and TRBJ2-5): GAGVSQSPRYKVTKRGQDVALRCDPISGHVSLYWYRQALGQGPEFLTYFNYEAQQDKSGLPNDRFSAERPEGSISTLTIQRTEQRDSAMYRCASSQENSGQETQYFGPGTRLLVL.

This clone appeared once. CDR3 DNA: TGTGCCAGCACCACCGGACTAGCGGATTCCTACGAGCAGTACTTC. Translation: CASTTGLADSYEQYF. This chain links TRBV6-6 with TRBJ2-7; 10 bases are a match to TRBD2. The CDR3 extends over 15 amino acids. After removal of 7 bases from V and 1 base from J, the junction contained 7 bases not matched to a gene. Germline V gene sequence: CDR1 MNHNY, CDR2 SVGAGI (reference sequence).